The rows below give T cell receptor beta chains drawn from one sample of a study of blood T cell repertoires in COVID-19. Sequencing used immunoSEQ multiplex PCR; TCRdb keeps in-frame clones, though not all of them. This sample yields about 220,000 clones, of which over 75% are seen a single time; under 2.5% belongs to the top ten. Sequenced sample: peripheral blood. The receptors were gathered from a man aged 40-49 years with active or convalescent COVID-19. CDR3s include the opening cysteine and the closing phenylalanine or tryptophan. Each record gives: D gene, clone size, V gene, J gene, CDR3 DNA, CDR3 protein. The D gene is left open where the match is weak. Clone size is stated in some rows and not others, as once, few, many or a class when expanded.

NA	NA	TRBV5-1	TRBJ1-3	TGCGCCAGCAGCTTGACCGGGGCTGGAAACACCATATATTTT	CASSLTGAGNTIYF
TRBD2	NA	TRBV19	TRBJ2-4	TGTGCCAGTAGTGAGAGCGGGACCCCCCGACTTCAGTACTTC	CASSESGTPRLQYF
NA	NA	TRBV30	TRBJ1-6	TGTGCCTCATTAAAATCGAGCTCCTATAATTCACCCCTCCACTTT	CASLKSSSYNSPLHF
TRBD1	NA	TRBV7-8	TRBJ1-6	TGTGCCAGCACCCAGGGGGACAGAGATAATTCACCCCTCCACTTT	CASTQGDRDNSPLHF
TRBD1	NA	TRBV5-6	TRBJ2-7	TGTGCCAGCAGCTTGCCTAAGGGACAGTATATTTACGAGCAGTACTTC	CASSLPKGQYIYEQYF
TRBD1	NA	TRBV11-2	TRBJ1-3	TGTGCCAGCAGCCGGCGCGGGACAGGGGACTCAAACACCATATATTTT	CASSRRGTGDSNTIYF
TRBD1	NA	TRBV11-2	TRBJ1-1	TGTGCCAGCAGCTTACAGGGGGCCACTGAAGCTTTCTTT	CASSLQGATEAFF
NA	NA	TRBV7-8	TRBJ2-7	TGTGCCAGCAGCTTATGGGGCGGCTCCTACGAGCAGTACTTC	CASSLWGGSYEQYF
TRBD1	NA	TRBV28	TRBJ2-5	TGTGCCAGCAGTGAGATAACTGGACAGGGTCTAGAGACCCAGTACTTC	CASSEITGQGLETQYF
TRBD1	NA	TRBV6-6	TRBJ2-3	TGTGCCAGCAGTTACAACAGGGGGGATACGCAGTATTTT	CASSYNRGDTQYF
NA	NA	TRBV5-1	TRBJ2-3	TGCGCCAGCAGCGGGGGGTGGCGGATTAGCACAGATACGCAGTATTTT	CASSGGWRISTDTQYF
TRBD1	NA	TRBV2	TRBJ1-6	TGTGCCAGCCTCCCTCAGGGGGTACTTAATTCACCCCTCCACTTT	CASLPQGVLNSPLHF
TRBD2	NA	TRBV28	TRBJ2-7	TGTGCCAGCGACAAAGCGGGGATAGCGGGAATACAGTTCCTAGACTACGAGCAGTACTTC	CASDKAGIAGIQFLDYEQYF
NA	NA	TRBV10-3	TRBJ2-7	TGTGCCATCAGTGGAGGGCTCTCCTACGAGCAGTACTTC	CAISGGLSYEQYF
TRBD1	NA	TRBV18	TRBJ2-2	TGTGCCAGCTCACCTCGACAGGGGTACACCGGGGAGCTGTTTTTT	CASSPRQGYTGELFF
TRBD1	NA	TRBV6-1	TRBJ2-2	TGTGCCAGCAGTGAATCCCTCAGGGGGCCCGGGGAGCTGTTTTTT	CASSESLRGPGELFF
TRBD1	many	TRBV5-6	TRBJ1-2	TGTGCCAGCAGCCGTCCGGACAGGGACAGCGGCTACACCTTC	CASSRPDRDSGYTF
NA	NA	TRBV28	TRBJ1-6	TGTGCCAGCAGTTTGAGGGACTTATATAATTCACCCCTCCACTTT	CASSLRDLYNSPLHF
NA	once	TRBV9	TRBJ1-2	TGTGCCAGCAGCGTAGGATCAGGGGCTAACTATGGCTACACCTTC	CASSVGSGANYGYTF
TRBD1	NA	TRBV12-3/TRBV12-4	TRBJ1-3	TGTGCCAGCTGGGACAGGGGGGGAAACACCATATATTTT	CASWDRGGNTIYF
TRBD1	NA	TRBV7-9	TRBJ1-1	TGTGCCAGCAGCCCGACAGGGGGGGACACTGAAGCTTTCTTT	CASSPTGGDTEAFF
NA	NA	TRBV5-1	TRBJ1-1	TGCGCCAGCAGCTACGGACAGAGGGCCGGAGCTTTCTTT	CASSYGQRAGAFF
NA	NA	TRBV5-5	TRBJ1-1	TGTGCCAGCAGCTTGGGGGCAGGGGCTGGATCGACTGAAGCTTTCTTT	CASSLGAGAGSTEAFF
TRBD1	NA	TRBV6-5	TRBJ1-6	TGTGCCAGCAGTTTAGGACAGGCGGATTCACCCCTCCACTTT	CASSLGQADSPLHF
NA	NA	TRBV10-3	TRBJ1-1	TGTGCCATCAGTGAGGGGACTCAGAACACTGAAGCTTTCTTT	CAISEGTQNTEAFF
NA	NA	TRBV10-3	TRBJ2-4	TGTGCCATCAGTGACTATGCGGACAGCGATAGCATGTTAGCCAAAAACATTCAGTACTTC	CAISDYADSDSMLAKNIQYF
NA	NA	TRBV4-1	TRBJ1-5	TGCGCCAGCAGCCCCGTCGCAGGTTACAATCAGCCCCAGCATTTT	CASSPVAGYNQPQHF
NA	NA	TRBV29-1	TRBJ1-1	TGCAGCGCGAAGGACTTCGACACTGAAGCTTTCTTT	CSAKDFDTEAFF
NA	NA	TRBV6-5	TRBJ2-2	TGTGCCAGCTCCTACTCTAGCAGCCGGGAGCTGTTTTTT	CASSYSSSRELFF
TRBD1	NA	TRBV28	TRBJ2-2	TGTGCCAGCAGTTTATTAAGACAGGGGGGCACCGGGGAGCTGTTTTTT	CASSLLRQGGTGELFF
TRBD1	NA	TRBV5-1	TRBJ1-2	TGCGCCAGCAGCCTTGGGGACAGGGTAAACTATGGCTACACCTTC	CASSLGDRVNYGYTF
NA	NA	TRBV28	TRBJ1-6	TGTGCCAGCAGTCTCCAGGGAATAAGTTCACCCCTCCACTTT	CASSLQGISSPLHF
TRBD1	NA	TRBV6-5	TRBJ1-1	TGTGCCAGCAGTTACTATAGGACAGGGCGCACTGAAGCTTTCTTT	CASSYYRTGRTEAFF
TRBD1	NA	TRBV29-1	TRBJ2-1	TGCAGCGTTGAAGGATTCGGACAGGGGAAACACAATGAGCAGTTCTTC	CSVEGFGQGKHNEQFF
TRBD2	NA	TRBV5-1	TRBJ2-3	TGCGCCACCAAGCCCGGAGGGCTAAGCGGGGGGGCCACAGATACGCAGTATTTT	CATKPGGLSGGATDTQYF
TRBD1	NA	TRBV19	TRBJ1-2	TGTGCCAGTAGTAACGGGCAGGGGGCTGGCGGCTACACCTTC	CASSNGQGAGGYTF
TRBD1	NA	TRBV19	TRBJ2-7	TGTGCCAGTAGCGAATCCGGGACAGCTAACTACGAGCAGTACTTC	CASSESGTANYEQYF
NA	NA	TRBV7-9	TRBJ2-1	TGTGCCAGCGGTTTGACTAGACGCAATGAGCAGTTCTTC	CASGLTRRNEQFF
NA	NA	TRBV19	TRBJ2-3	TGTGCCAGTACCCTGGGGGGGGCGGCAGATACGCAGTATTTT	CASTLGGAADTQYF
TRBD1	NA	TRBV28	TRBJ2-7	TGTGCCAGCAGTTCAAGGGGACAGGGAAGGTACGAGCAGTACTTC	CASSSRGQGRYEQYF
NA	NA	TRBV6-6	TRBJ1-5	TGTGCCAGCAGAACTTATAGCAATCAGCCCCAGCATTTT	CASRTYSNQPQHF